This TCR beta chain is drawn from a study of CD8+ T cells in alopecia areata. This clone was observed a handful of times. Specimens obtained from alopecia areata patients comprised lesional scalp punch biopsies and peripheral blood. Germline-derived CDR1 and CDR2 are SEHNR and FQNEAQ (reference sequence). CDR3 length: 15 amino acids. V lost 4 bases to trimming and J lost 4 bases; unmatched junction nucleotides: 7. Extraction of RNA preceded its reverse transcription into cDNA, which served as the sequencing template. Profiled with immunoSEQ multiplex PCR; TCRdb holds only in-frame clones, not every one. This table holds more than 11,000 clones, approximately 50% found once.

The sample here was skin, taken at week 0. The chain joins TRBV7-9 to TRBJ2-1; the match to TRBD1 covers 7 bases. This TCR was recovered from a human donor with alopecia areata. The CDR3 region has the DNA TGTGCCAGCAGCTCCGGGACAGTCGTTTACAATGAGCAGTTCTTC. Protein sequence: CASSSGTVVYNEQFF.